This TCR beta chain was found in a study of Ad26.COV2.S vaccination and SARS-CoV-2 variants. The protocol was immunoSEQ multiplex PCR, while the TCRdb copy is restricted to in-frame clones and leaves out a portion. The sample contains approximately 450,000 clones, approximately 92% of which appear only once. Treatment of the sample: some 19 received Ad26.COV2.S at low or high dose, single or two shots; a few received placebo; per-sample allocation not given. Day 63 following the first vaccine or placebo injection was when the samples were taken. This Boston cohort included adults aged 18-55 years. CDR1 LNHDA and CDR2 SQIVND come from the germline V gene (reference sequence). V gave up 5 bases and J gave up 5 bases; unmatched junction bases: 10. The CDR3 spans 16 residues.

The chain combines TRBV19 with TRBJ2-1, with TRBD1 identical over 9 bases. The origin of this receptor is a person between 18 and 59 years old who received the Ad26.COV2.S COVID-19 vaccine or a placebo. The sample in question was peripheral blood, obtained in a trial of Ad26.COV2.S vaccine versus placebo. Written as DNA, the CDR3 is TGTGCCAGTAGTCCGCGTACCGGGACAGGGAACAATGAGCAGTTCTTC. This encodes CASSPRTGTGNNEQFF.